This T cell receptor beta chain was found in a study of cytomegalovirus exposure and HLA in healthy donors. Study summary: The study's early data release held tens of millions of unique TCRs from HLA-typed donors.

Looked up from germline, CDR1 is MNHNS and CDR2 is SASEGT. Trimming pared 6 bases from V and 1 base from J, leaving 9 bases between. The length of the CDR3 is 13 residues. Primers: 60 Vbeta forward and 13 Jbeta reverse. Some clones are missing from TCRdb's copy, which holds only in-frame ones; the method was immunoSEQ multiplex PCR. The sample comprises approximately 70,000 clones, 55% to 80% of which are singletons, and less than 9% rests with the top ten. General study findings and limits: A prior analysis recorded that most TCR beta V segments were productive about 87% or about 30% of the time. It has been reported that TCR beta sequences accurately predicted the HLA-A and HLA-B alleles of most subjects.

Only a few counts were recorded for this clone. Its antigen is unidentified. This clonotype was obtained from a man aged 35 to 55 in good health and CMV-seropositive. The chain combines TRBV6-1 with TRBJ1-1, with D possibly being TRBD1 (5 bases). Sequencing was done on a sample of PBMCs. The CDR3: CASRVDRNTEAFF. CDR3 coding DNA: TGTGCCAGCAGAGTCGACAGGAACACTGAAGCTTTCTTT.